The clone carrying this T cell receptor beta chain was found a few times. Its matching antigen is unknown. The CDR3 is 15 residues long. Germline V gene data show CDR1 as SGHNT and CDR2 as YYREEE (reference sequence). V trimming: 4 bases; J trimming: 4 bases; junction bases outside the gene matches: 6. This sample was taken from a study of T-cell reconstitution after alpha-beta-depleted transplantation in children. The study's findings and limits: Recipient T cells and thymic progenitors that survived were the source of the high TCRbeta diversity seen at day 60 in some patients.

A TCRbeta library incorporating unique molecular identifiers was prepared. Each CDR3 protein is one row after TCRdb ran MiXCR on the PCR reads. The sample holds hundreds of thousands of distinct CDR3 sequences, roughly 13% seen once. The chain recombines TRBV5-4 with TRBJ2-1, with TRBD2 matching 9 bases. The material was PBMCs, mostly from graft donor cells, obtained 360 days after TCRalphabeta/CD19-depleted stem cell transplant. This clonotype was sampled from a male patient younger than 18 who had a stem cell transplant for acute myeloid leukemia, so the T cells may come from the graft donor. The CDR3 DNA reads as TGTGCCAGCAGCAACACTAGCGGGCCGTACAATGAGCAGTTCTTC. Translation: CASSNTSGPYNEQFF.